The 27 T cell receptor beta chains below come from one sample, sequenced in a study of regulatory T cells in long-lasting Graves disease. Construction of TCR beta libraries relied on iRepertoire HTBI primers and on Arm-PCR targeting CDR3 regions. Via MiXCR, TCRdb re-called the multiplex PCR reads, giving one row per CDR3 protein. Of about 420,000 distinct CDR3 sequences listed, around 22% were seen once; the top ten hold about a quarter. Time point noted: persistent/refractory GD, antithyroid drugs over 5 years with positive TRAb. The TCR library used RNA extracted from PBMCs. The sequenced sample was peripheral blood mononuclear cells (PBMCs), obtained when the disease was refractory, from a patient treated with antithyroid drugs. All receptors come from a female donor with Graves disease.

To note about this clonotype: A read error may be the cause here, since a much bigger clone is one base away. V usage is TRBV20-1 and J usage is TRBJ2-7, with a tentative D call TRBD2 (6 bases). This CDR3 has 14 residues. The V gene's germline CDR1 is DFQATT and CDR2 SNEGSKA (reference sequence). Deletions cut 0 bases from V and 5 bases from J, with 14 bases between. The CDR3 region is CSARDRDWPNEQYF. The CDR3 DNA sequence: TGCAGTGCTAGAGACCGGGACTGGCCCAACGAGCAGTACTTC.

J is TRBJ1-3 and V is TRBV6-2 or TRBV6-3, with unresolved D. CDR1 is MNHEY, CDR2 SVGEGT, per germline. V was clipped by 7 bases and J by 0 bases, with 10 bases between them. The CDR3 extends over 14 amino acids. The CDR3 loop is CASTSIDSGNTIYF. CDR3 coding DNA: TGTGCCAGCACCTCGATAGACTCTGGAAACACCATATATTTT.

V is TRBV6-1 and J is TRBJ2-5, with D possibly being TRBD2 (6 bases). CDR3 size: 13 residues. Germline V gene lookup returns CDR1 MNHNS and CDR2 SASEGT. V lost 6 bases to trimming and J lost 5 bases, with 13 bases between them. The CDR3 spells CASREGGGETQYF. The CDR3 bases are TGTGCCAGCAGGGAGGGCGGTGGGGAGACCCAGTACTTC.

The rearrangement joins TRBV28 to TRBJ2-2; no clear D. V dropped 2 bases and J dropped 0 bases, with 7 bases sitting between them. Germline CDR1 and CDR2: MDHEN and SYDVKM. The CDR3 is 15 amino acids. The DNA of the CDR3 is TGTGCCAGCAGTTTACACGCAGCGAACACCGGGGAGCTGTTTTTT. Protein product: CASSLHAANTGELFF.

This clonotype came up many times. CDR3 protein: CASSYSSGLGEQYF. CDR3 in DNA: TGTGCCAGCAGTTACTCCTCAGGGTTAGGCGAGCAGTACTTC. The chain uses TRBV6-2 or TRBV6-3 and TRBJ2-7; tentatively, D is TRBD1 (5 bases). CDR3 size: 14 residues. V was trimmed by 0 bases and J by 6 bases, leaving 12 bases between them. Germline CDR1 is MNHEY and CDR2 is SVGEGT.

This chain connects TRBV7-3 to TRBJ2-1, with 8 bases aligning to TRBD2. V lost 5 bases and J lost 7; bases outside the gene matches: 13. Per the germline V gene, CDR1 is SGHTA and CDR2 is FQGTGA. The length of the CDR3 is 16 residues. The CDR3 DNA sequence: TGTGCCAGCAGCATTTCCACGAGCGGGAGAAGAAATGAGCAGTTCTTC. Translated: CASSISTSGRRNEQFF.

The V gene is TRBV25-1, the J gene TRBJ1-1; D gene unclear. Trimming removed 10 bases from V and 1 base from J, with 16 bases in between. Looked up from germline, CDR1 is MGHDK and CDR2 is SYGVNS. This CDR3 has 14 amino acids. The CDR3 nucleotides are TGTGCCACCAGATCCCAGGCAGCGAACACTGAAGCTTTCTTT. Translating gives CATRSQAANTEAFF.

The chain carries TRBV7-9 and TRBJ2-7; D possibly corresponds to TRBD2 (6 bases). V lost 5 bases and J 2 bases, leaving 22 bases between the germline ends. Germline loops: CDR1 SEHNR, CDR2 FQNEAQ (reference sequence). The CDR3 is 17 amino acids. The CDR3 here is CASSPPGSGLRAYEQYF. CDR3 bases: TGTGCCAGCAGCCCGCCCGGGAGTGGGCTTAGAGCCTACGAGCAGTACTTC.

This clonotype has at least ten counts. The chain combines TRBV7-3 with TRBJ1-6; tentative D call: TRBD1 (6 bases). In germline, CDR1 is SGHTA, CDR2 FQGTGA. Between the trimmed V and J ends, which lost 0 bases and 6 bases, there was a span of 12 bases. The CDR3 covers 16 residues. The CDR3 loop is CASSLTGTGTNSPLHF. CDR3 sequence (DNA): TGTGCCAGCAGCTTAACGGGAACAGGGACTAATTCACCCCTCCACTTT.

The V gene is TRBV5-5, the J gene TRBJ1-2; 7 bases map to TRBD1. The CDR3 has 13 amino acids. Trimming removed 3 bases from V and 7 bases from J; junction bases left unmatched: 6. Germline values: CDR1 SGHKS, CDR2 YYEKEE (reference sequence). The CDR3 loop reads CASSSPGGPGYTF. The CDR3 DNA follows: TGTGCCAGCAGCTCTCCAGGGGGTCCTGGCTACACCTTC.

To note about this clonotype: Possible read error: a much larger clone is one base away. This chain uses TRBV24-1 with TRBJ2-5; 8 nucleotides agree with TRBD1. Germline V lookup: CDR1 KGHDR, CDR2 SFDVKD. This CDR3 is built from 17 residues. The V and J ends lost 12 bases and 2 bases, in that order; junction bases with no gene match: 19. CDR3 residues: CAGSLRARGRPQETQYF. The CDR3 DNA is TGTGCCGGCAGTTTAAGGGCCAGGGGGCGCCCTCAAGAGACCCAGTACTTC.

This clonotype was recorded only once. The gene calls are TRBV2 and TRBJ2-3; TRBD1 matches at 12 bases. Germline loops: CDR1 SNHLY, CDR2 FYNNEI. With 6 bases clipped from V and 3 bases from J, the junction kept 1 base outside the gene matches. This CDR3 region has 14 residues. The CDR3 here is CASRGQGATDTQYF. The CDR3 region has the DNA TGTGCCAGCAGGGGACAGGGGGCGACAGATACGCAGTATTTT.

Ten or more counts support this clonotype. The chain has TRBV12-3 or TRBV12-4 and TRBJ2-2; D unclear. The V end was cut by 6 bases, the J end by 5 bases, with 7 bases between. The CDR3 loop spans 12 amino acids. The CDR3: CASSPGTGELFF. The CDR3 coding sequence is TGTGCCAGCAGCCCTGGGACCGGGGAGCTGTTTTTT.

V usage is TRBV7-9 and J usage is TRBJ2-3, with 8 positions matching TRBD2. The J segment lost 3 bases and the V segment lost 5 bases, leaving 7 bases of the junction unmatched. Looked up from germline, CDR1 is SEHNR and CDR2 is FQNEAQ (reference sequence). This CDR3 region has 15 residues. CDR3 bases: TGTGCCAGCAGCCTACTAGCGGAAAGTACAGATACGCAGTATTTT. Amino acids: CASSLLAESTDTQYF. Full variable domain (outside the CDR3, taken from reference TRBV7-9 and TRBJ2-3): DTGVSQNPRHKITKRGQNVTFRCDPISEHNRLYWYRQTLGQGPEFLTYFQNEAQLEKSRLLSDRFSAERPKGSFSTLEIQRTEQGDSAMYLCASSLLAESTDTQYFGPGTRLTVL.

There are a few counts of this clonotype. This chain connects TRBV7-2 to TRBJ1-5, with a weak D call TRBD1 (5 bases). Germline V gene sequence: CDR1 SGHTA, CDR2 FQGNSA. CDR3 length: 15 amino acids. V was trimmed by 5 bases and J by 3 bases, leaving 14 bases between them. The CDR3, as DNA: TGTGCCAGCAGCACCCTGGGGGGGAACAATCAGCCCCAGCATTTT. Its translation: CASSTLGGNNQPQHF.

This clonotype showed up many times. The gene calls are TRBV5-5 and TRBJ2-5, with 8 bases lining up with TRBD2. The J segment lost 3 bases and the V segment lost 4 bases, leaving 14 bases of the junction unmatched. The CDR3 spans 17 residues. Germline assignment: CDR1 SGHKS and CDR2 YYEKEE (reference sequence). In DNA, the CDR3 is TGTGCCAGCAGCGCGGGCCAGCGGGAGATTTCTAAAGAGACCCAGTACTTC. It translates to CASSAGQREISKETQYF. The whole variable domain, remainder taken from reference TRBV5-5 and TRBJ2-5, is DAGVTQSPTHLIKTRGQQVTLRCSPISGHKSVSWYQQVLGQGPQFIFQYYEKEERGRGNFPDRFSARQFPNYSSELNVNALLLGDSALYLCASSAGQREISKETQYFGPGTRLLVL.

For this clonotype: With a much larger clone just one base away, this may be a read error. The J gene is TRBJ1-5, the V gene TRBV12-3 or TRBV12-4; D is undetermined. This CDR3 region has 13 residues. For the CDR3, the DNA is TGTGCCAGCATGAGAGGCGCCAATCAGCCCCAGCGTTTT. It yields the protein CASMRGANQPQRF.

This clonotype was detected only a few times. The rearrangement uses TRBV28 and TRBJ2-3; D call uncertain. V gave up 3 bases and J gave up 4 bases, with 14 bases separating them. The CDR3 is 15 amino acids. Germline CDR1 reads MDHEN; CDR2 reads SYDVKM. CDR3 in amino acids: CASSFRRNVADTQYF. For the CDR3, the DNA is TGTGCCAGCAGTTTCCGGCGGAATGTGGCAGATACGCAGTATTTT. Looking up the rest from reference TRBV28 and TRBJ2-3 gives the full variable domain: DVKVTQSSRYLVKRTGEKVFLECVQDMDHENMFWYRQDPGLGLRLIYFSYDVKMKEKGDIPEGYSVSREKKERFSLILESASTNQTSMYLCASSFRRNVADTQYFGPGTRLTVL.

The chain carries TRBV20-1 and TRBJ2-7, with TRBD2 matching 10 bases. There are 15 residues in the CDR3. The germline CDR1 and CDR2 sequences are DFQATT and SNEGSKA (reference sequence). The J segment lost 3 bases and the V segment lost 5 bases, leaving 10 bases of the junction unmatched. The CDR3 DNA follows: TGCAGTGCTCATATAGCGGGAGGCCCTCTCTACGAGCAGTACTTC. It yields the protein CSAHIAGGPLYEQYF.

This clonotype was observed a few times. V is TRBV24-1 and J is TRBJ2-1; no reliable D call. The CDR3 has 15 amino acids. V shed 1 base and J shed 7 bases, with 13 bases lying between them. Germline V gives CDR1 KGHDR, CDR2 SFDVKD. The CDR3 DNA follows: TGTGCCACCAGTGATTTTGCAGGAGAAAGGAATGAGCAGTTCTTC. This encodes CATSDFAGERNEQFF.

This clonotype was counted only a few times. This chain links TRBV20-1 with TRBJ2-5; the D gene is possibly TRBD1 (6 bases). This CDR3 spans 17 amino acids. Germline-derived CDR1 and CDR2 are DFQATT and SNEGSKA (reference sequence). V lost 7 bases, J lost 5 bases, and 29 bases lay in between. The chain's CDR3 is CSVPPPRGRGVSETQYF. CDR3 DNA sequence: TGCAGTGTCCCCCCCCCCCGGGGCAGGGGAGTTTCGGAGACCCAGTACTTC.

CDR3 in DNA: TGTGCCAGCAGTGGGATAGGACAGAATCTAGCCAAAAACATTCAGTACTTC. This codes for CASSGIGQNLAKNIQYF. The chain recombines TRBV6-1 with TRBJ2-4, with D perhaps matching TRBD1 (6 bases). Germline values: CDR1 MNHNS, CDR2 SASEGT. This CDR3 region has 17 residues. V gave up 4 bases and J gave up 0 bases, with 16 bases separating them.

This clonotype was counted many times. The J gene is TRBJ2-5, the V gene TRBV27, with TRBD1 matching 7 bases. Germline assignment: CDR1 MNHEY and CDR2 SMNVEV (reference sequence). Germline trimming cut 5 bases from V and 4 bases from J; bases unmatched to any gene: 7. The CDR3 sequence is 14 residues long. The chain's CDR3 is CASSNLRGRETQYF. CDR3 DNA sequence: TGTGCCAGCAGTAACTTGAGGGGGCGAGAGACCCAGTACTTC.

The rearrangement links TRBV27 to TRBJ2-2, with TRBD2 matching over 9 bases. The trim removed 3 bases at V and 2 bases at J, leaving 4 bases unmatched. The CDR3 has 16 amino acids. Looked up from germline, CDR1 is MNHEY and CDR2 is SMNVEV (reference sequence). CDR3 region: CASSLSGRPNTGELFF. The CDR3 DNA reads TGTGCCAGCAGTTTGAGCGGGAGGCCCAACACCGGGGAGCTGTTTTTT.

This clonotype was found many times. The chain couples TRBV9 to TRBJ2-5; the D gene could be TRBD1 or TRBD2 (6 bases each). Germline CDR1 SGDLS, CDR2 YYNGEE. The CDR3 covers 16 residues. Trimming took off 0 bases at V and 5 bases at J, with 17 bases between the two ends. The CDR3 is CASSVDGTPRGETQYF. As DNA, the CDR3 is TGTGCCAGCAGCGTAGACGGGACTCCCAGGGGTGAGACCCAGTACTTC.

The CDR3 spells CSASAGQNTEAFF. In DNA form, the CDR3 reads TGCAGCGCTTCTGCCGGGCAGAACACTGAAGCTTTCTTT. The chain carries TRBV29-1 and TRBJ1-1; unclear D gene. V lost 7 bases and J 1 base, leaving 13 bases between the germline ends. The CDR3 spans 13 residues. Germline V lookup: CDR1 SQVTM, CDR2 ANQGSEA.

The V call is TRBV7-3, the J call TRBJ2-6; no clear D. Trimming shortened V by 6 bases and J by 4 bases, and 10 bases separated the two germline ends. Per germline, CDR1 SGHTA and CDR2 FQGTGA. The CDR3 loop spans 14 amino acids. The CDR3 loop is CASSYQQGANVLTF. The CDR3 bases are TGTGCCAGCAGTTATCAACAGGGGGCCAACGTCCTGACTTTC.